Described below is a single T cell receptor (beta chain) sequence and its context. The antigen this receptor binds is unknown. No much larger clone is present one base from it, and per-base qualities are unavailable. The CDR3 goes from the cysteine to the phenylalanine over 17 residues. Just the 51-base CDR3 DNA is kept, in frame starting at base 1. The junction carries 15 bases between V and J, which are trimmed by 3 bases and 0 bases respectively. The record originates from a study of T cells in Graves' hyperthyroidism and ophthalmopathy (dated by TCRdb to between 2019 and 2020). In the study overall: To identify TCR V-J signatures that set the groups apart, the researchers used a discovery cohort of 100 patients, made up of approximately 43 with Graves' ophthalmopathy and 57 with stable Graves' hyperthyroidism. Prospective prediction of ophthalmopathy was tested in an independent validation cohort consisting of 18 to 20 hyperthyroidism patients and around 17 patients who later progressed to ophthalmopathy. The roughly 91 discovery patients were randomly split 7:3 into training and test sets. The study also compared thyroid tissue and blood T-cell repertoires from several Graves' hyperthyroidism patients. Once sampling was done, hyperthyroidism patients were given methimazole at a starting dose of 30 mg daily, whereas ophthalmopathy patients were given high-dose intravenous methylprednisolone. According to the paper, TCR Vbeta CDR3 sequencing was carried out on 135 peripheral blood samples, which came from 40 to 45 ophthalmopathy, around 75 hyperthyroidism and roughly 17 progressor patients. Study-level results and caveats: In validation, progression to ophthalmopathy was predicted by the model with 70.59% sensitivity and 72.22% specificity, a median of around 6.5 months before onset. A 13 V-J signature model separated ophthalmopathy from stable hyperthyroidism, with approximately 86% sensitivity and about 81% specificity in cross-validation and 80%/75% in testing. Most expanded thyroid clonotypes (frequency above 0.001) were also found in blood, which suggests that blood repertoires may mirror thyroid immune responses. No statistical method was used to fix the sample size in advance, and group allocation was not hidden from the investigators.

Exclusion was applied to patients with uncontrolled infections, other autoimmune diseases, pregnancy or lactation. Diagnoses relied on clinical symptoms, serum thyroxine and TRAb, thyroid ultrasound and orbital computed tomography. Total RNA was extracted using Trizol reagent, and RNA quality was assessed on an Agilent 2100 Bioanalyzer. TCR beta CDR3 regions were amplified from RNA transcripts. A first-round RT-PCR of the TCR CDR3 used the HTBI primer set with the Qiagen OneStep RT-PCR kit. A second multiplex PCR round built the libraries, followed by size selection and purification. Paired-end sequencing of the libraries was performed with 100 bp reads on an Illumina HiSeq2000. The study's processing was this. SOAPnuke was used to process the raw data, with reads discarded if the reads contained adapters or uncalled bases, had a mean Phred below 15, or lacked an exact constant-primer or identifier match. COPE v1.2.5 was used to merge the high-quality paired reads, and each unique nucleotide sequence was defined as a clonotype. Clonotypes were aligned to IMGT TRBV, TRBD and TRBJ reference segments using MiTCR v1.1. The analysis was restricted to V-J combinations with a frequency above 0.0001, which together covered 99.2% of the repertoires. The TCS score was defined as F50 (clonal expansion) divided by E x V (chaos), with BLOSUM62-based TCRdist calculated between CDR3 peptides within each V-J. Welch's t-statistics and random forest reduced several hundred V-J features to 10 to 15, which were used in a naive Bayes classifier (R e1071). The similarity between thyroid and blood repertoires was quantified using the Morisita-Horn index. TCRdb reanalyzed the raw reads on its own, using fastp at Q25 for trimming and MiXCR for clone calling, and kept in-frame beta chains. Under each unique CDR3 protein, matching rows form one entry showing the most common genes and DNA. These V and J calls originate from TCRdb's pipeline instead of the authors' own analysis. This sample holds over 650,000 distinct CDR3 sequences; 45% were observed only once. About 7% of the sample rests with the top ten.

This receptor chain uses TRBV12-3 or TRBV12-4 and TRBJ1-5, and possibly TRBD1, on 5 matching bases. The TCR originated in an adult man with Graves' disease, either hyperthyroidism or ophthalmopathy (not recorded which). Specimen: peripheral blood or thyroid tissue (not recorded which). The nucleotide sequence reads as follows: TGTGCCAGCAGTTTTAGCCCGGGACCCTATAGCAATCAGCCCCAGCATTTT. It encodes CASSFSPGPYSNQPQHF.